One sample yielded the 29 T cell receptor beta chains listed below, sequenced in a study of T cell changes during pregnancy in multiple sclerosis. Sequencing used immunoSEQ multiplex PCR; TCRdb keeps in-frame clones, though not all of them. The sample consists of about 80,000 clones, about nine tenths of them appearing once. Sequenced material: peripheral blood, taken before pregnancy. The receptor set was obtained from a female donor with multiple sclerosis, enrolled in a pregnancy study.

This chain uses TRBV11-2 with TRBJ2-7, with D tentatively TRBD1 (5 bases). This CDR3 contains 15 residues. Germline V gene data show CDR1 as SGHAT and CDR2 as FQNNGV. Trimming took off 1 base at V and 4 bases at J, with 14 bases between the two ends. The CDR3 DNA reads TGTGCCAGCAGCTTAGGTAGGGGTCTCTGGTACGAGCAGTACTTC. Its translation is CASSLGRGLWYEQYF.

A single count supports this clone. V gene TRBV5-4 combines with J gene TRBJ2-5; 7 bases align to TRBD1. The CDR3 loop spans 15 amino acids. The germline gives CDR1 SGHNT, CDR2 YYREEE (reference sequence). J was trimmed by 2 bases and V by 1 base; bases with no gene match: 5. CDR3 DNA: TGTGCCAGCAGCTTGAGGTCCAGGGGGCAAGAGACCCAGTACTTC. Its translation: CASSLRSRGQETQYF.

This chain links TRBV11-1 with TRBJ2-3; tentative D call: TRBD2 (6 bases). The CDR3 has 15 residues. V was cut by 5 bases and J by 3 bases, with 15 bases left in between. CDR1 is SGHAT and CDR2 is FQDESV in the germline V gene (reference sequence). CDR3 protein: CASSRGTRKTDTQYF. DNA for the CDR3: TGTGCCAGCAGCCGTGGGACTCGCAAAACAGATACGCAGTATTTT. The full variable domain, with the rest looked up from reference TRBV11-1 and TRBJ2-3, is EAEVAQSPRYKITEKSQAVAFWCDPISGHATLYWYRQILGQGPELLVQFQDESVVDDSQLPKDRFSAERLKGVDSTLKIQPAELGDSAMYLCASSRGTRKTDTQYFGPGTRLTVL.

This rearrangement joins TRBV6-4 to TRBJ2-2, with D perhaps TRBD1 (6 bases). The CDR3 has 15 residues. Trimming pared 5 bases from V and 5 bases from J, leaving 15 bases between. Germline V gene sequence: CDR1 MRHNA, CDR2 SNTAGT. CDR3 amino acids: CASSPGHLDTGELFF. CDR3 nucleotide sequence: TGTGCCAGCAGTCCGGGACATTTGGATACCGGGGAGCTGTTTTTT.

The chain recombines TRBV29-1 with TRBJ2-2; 9 nucleotides agree with TRBD1. The V gene's germline CDR1 is SQVTM and CDR2 ANQGSEA. The CDR3 is 16 residues long. Trimming at V came to 4 bases and at J to 5 bases, leaving 11 bases not matched to a gene. DNA of the CDR3: TGCAGCGTTGGCACGGGGGGACAGGGTAGTACCGGGGAGCTGTTTTTT. Its protein is CSVGTGGQGSTGELFF.

About this clone: Other DNA sequences in this sample translate to the same CDR3. The chain links TRBV5-1 to TRBJ1-1; perhaps TRBD1 as D (5 bases). The V and J ends lost 1 base and 0 bases respectively, with 7 bases between them. CDR3 length: 14 residues. In germline, CDR1 is SGHRS, CDR2 YFSETQ. The CDR3 DNA reads TGCGCCAGCAGCTTGACAGGATTGAACACTGAAGCTTTCTTT. This sequence encodes CASSLTGLNTEAFF.

V gene TRBV11-2 combines with J gene TRBJ1-4; D perhaps matches TRBD1 (6 bases). Germline V gene lookup returns CDR1 SGHAT and CDR2 FQNNGV. V was shortened by 0 bases and J by 10 bases, with 9 bases between the two germline ends. The CDR3 length is 13 residues. The CDR3 sequence is CASSLDKGGKLFF. The CDR3 coding sequence is TGTGCCAGCAGCTTAGATAAAGGGGGAAAACTGTTTTTT.

This clone was found once. The rearrangement joins TRBV19 to TRBJ2-1; a weak D match, TRBD2 (5 bases). Between the trimmed V and J ends, which lost 2 bases and 4 bases, there was a span of 6 bases. The CDR3 is 13 amino acids. CDR1 and CDR2 from the germline V gene are LNHDA and SQIVND (reference sequence). CDR3 in amino acids: CASSIRGYNEQFF. CDR3 sequence (DNA): TGTGCCAGTAGTATACGGGGTTACAATGAGCAGTTCTTC. Filled out from reference TRBV19 and TRBJ2-1, the complete variable domain reads DGGITQSPKYLFRKEGQNVTLSCEQNLNHDAMYWYRQDPGQGLRLIYYSQIVNDFQKGDIAEGYSVSREKKESFPLTVTSAQKNPTAFYLCASSIRGYNEQFFGPGTRLTVL.

The CDR3 loop is CASSLLDNEQFF. The CDR3 coding sequence is TGTGCCAGCAGCTTGCTTGACAATGAGCAGTTCTTC. The chain employs TRBV5-4 and TRBJ2-1; no reliable D call. Germline CDR1 is SGHNT and CDR2 is YYREEE (reference sequence). This CDR3 region has 12 residues. The V end was cut by 1 base, the J end by 5 bases, with 4 bases between.

This chain joins TRBV6-5 and TRBJ2-7, with TRBD1 as a possible D gene (7 bases). This CDR3 contains 13 residues. Between the trimmed V and J ends, which lost 4 bases and 3 bases, there was a span of 10 bases. Germline values: CDR1 MNHEY, CDR2 SVGAGI. This CDR3 is CASSSRGDYEQYF. Written as DNA, the CDR3 is TGTGCCAGCAGTTCCAGGGGGGACTACGAGCAGTACTTC.

This clone appeared a single time. The CDR3 DNA follows: TGTGCCATCAGTGAGTCGGAGTACACTTCTAACTATGGCTACACCTTC. It translates to CAISESEYTSNYGYTF. The genes are TRBV10-3 and TRBJ1-2; D remains ambiguous. Germline V gene data show CDR1 as ENHRY and CDR2 as SYGVKD. Trimming shortened V by 0 bases and J by 0 bases, and 11 bases separated the two germline ends. The CDR3 contains 16 residues.

V usage is TRBV7-2 and J usage is TRBJ1-5; TRBD1 is a possible D gene (6 bases). The germline V and J ends were trimmed by 4 bases and 5 bases, with 12 bases remaining between them. CDR1 is SGHTA and CDR2 is FQGNSA in the germline V gene. The CDR3 has 14 residues. The CDR3 DNA sequence: TGTGCCAGCAGCTACGCGGGGGGCGATCAGCCCCAGCATTTT. Its translation: CASSYAGGDQPQHF.

V and J are TRBV6-5 and TRBJ1-2; 7 nucleotides agree with TRBD1. J gave up 4 bases and V 5 bases, and 7 bases lay outside the gene matches. There are 14 residues in the CDR3. Germline CDR1 reads MNHEY; CDR2 reads SVGAGI. CDR3 bases: TGTGCCAGCAGTGGCCTCGGGACAGCCTATGGCTACACCTTC. Translating it yields CASSGLGTAYGYTF.

The chain links TRBV7-3 to TRBJ2-2, with D maybe TRBD1 (5 bases). Looked up from germline, CDR1 is SGHTA and CDR2 is FQGTGA. The ends were cut back, 1 base at V and 4 bases at J, with 10 bases in the middle. The CDR3 sequence is 15 residues long. The CDR3 DNA sequence: TGTGCCAGCAGCTTAAGGGGCGTCGCCACCGGGGAGCTGTTTTTT. Its protein is CASSLRGVATGELFF.

The rearrangement joins TRBV6-4 to TRBJ1-4; D is ambiguous. The ends were cut back, 6 bases at V and 11 bases at J, with 16 bases in the middle. Per germline, CDR1 MRHNA and CDR2 SNTAGT. The CDR3 totals 13 residues. CDR3 sequence reads: CASSLCESWKLFF. As DNA, the CDR3 is TGTGCCAGCAGCCTTTGCGAGTCGTGGAAACTGTTTTTT.

This chain joins TRBV19 and TRBJ1-1; no reliable D call. Germline V gives CDR1 LNHDA, CDR2 SQIVND (reference sequence). This CDR3 is built from 13 residues. Trimming took off 3 bases at V and 2 bases at J, with 7 bases between the two ends. The CDR3 nucleotides are TGTGCCAGTAGTATCGGTTCCAACACTGAAGCTTTCTTT. Protein: CASSIGSNTEAFF.

The chain uses TRBV28 and TRBJ2-7; 8 nucleotides agree with TRBD1. Germline V lookup: CDR1 MDHEN, CDR2 SYDVKM. This CDR3 has 15 amino acids. With 3 bases clipped from V and 4 bases from J, the junction kept 8 bases outside the gene matches. The CDR3 coding sequence is TGTGCCAGCAGTTTCCTCGGGACAGGTTATTACGAGCAGTACTTC. It encodes CASSFLGTGYYEQYF.

This clone showed up just once. The rearrangement links TRBV19 to TRBJ1-6; D is uncertain. CDR1 is LNHDA, CDR2 SQIVND, per germline (reference sequence). V was pared by 1 base and J by 10 bases, with 5 bases between. This CDR3 comprises 12 residues. The CDR3 DNA sequence: TGTGCCAGTAGTATAGGGAGGTCACCCCTCCACTTT. This encodes CASSIGRSPLHF.

This chain uses TRBV19 with TRBJ1-5; D uncertain. Germline loops: CDR1 LNHDA, CDR2 SQIVND (reference sequence). The ends were cut back, 2 bases at V and 6 bases at J, with 8 bases in the middle. The CDR3 is 13 residues long. The CDR3 reads CASSIQVLQPQHF. Written as DNA, the CDR3 is TGTGCCAGTAGTATACAGGTGCTTCAGCCCCAGCATTTT.

The genes are TRBV15 and TRBJ1-2, with D tentatively TRBD1 (5 bases). This CDR3 region has 14 residues. The V gene lost 5 bases and the J gene lost 6 bases, with 16 bases spanning the gap. The germline gives CDR1 LNHNV, CDR2 YYDKDF (reference sequence). This CDR3 reads CATSYLEQGDGYTF. CDR3 sequence (DNA): TGTGCCACCAGCTACTTAGAACAAGGGGATGGCTACACCTTC.

This clone counts as medium-sized (0.01 to 0.1%). The rearrangement links TRBV4-3 to TRBJ2-7; 8 nucleotides line up with TRBD1. J was trimmed by 2 bases and V by 1 base; bases with no gene match: 4. The CDR3 is 15 residues long. Germline values: CDR1 LGHNA, CDR2 YSLEER. The CDR3 region has the DNA TGCGCCAGCAGCCAAGCAGGGGGCCATCCCTACGAGCAGTACTTC. Amino acid sequence: CASSQAGGHPYEQYF.

The chain links TRBV7-3 to TRBJ2-3; 11 nucleotides agree with TRBD2. The CDR3 is 16 amino acids. V lost 5 bases, J lost 1 base, and 5 bases stayed unmatched. The germline CDR1 and CDR2 sequences are SGHTA and FQGTGA. CDR3 DNA: TGTGCCAGCAGCCAAAAGACTAGCGGGGGCACAGATACGCAGTATTTT. As protein: CASSQKTSGGTDTQYF.

The chain uses TRBV7-9 and TRBJ1-4; TRBD1 is a possible D gene (5 bases). This CDR3 contains 16 residues. V shed 1 base and J shed 8 bases, with 17 bases lying between them. Germline V gene sequence: CDR1 SEHNR, CDR2 FQNEAQ (reference sequence). CDR3 bases: TGTGCCAGCAGCTTAGGAGACCGTGGTTCAGGGGAAAAACTGTTTTTT. Residues: CASSLGDRGSGEKLFF.

This chain links TRBV4-1 with TRBJ1-1, with TRBD1 as a possible D gene (6 bases). The germline V gene encodes CDR1 MGHRA and CDR2 YSYEKL. The length of the CDR3 is 14 residues. V was cut by 6 bases and J by 1 base, with 12 bases left in between. As DNA, the CDR3 is TGCGCCAGCAGGGGGACACTTAAGAACACTGAAGCTTTCTTT. Its translation: CASRGTLKNTEAFF.

The chain uses TRBV28 and TRBJ1-1; D ambiguous. The germline V gene encodes CDR1 MDHEN and CDR2 SYDVKM. The germline V and J ends were trimmed by 3 bases and 1 base, with 9 bases remaining between them. The CDR3 loop spans 14 amino acids. The CDR3 region has the DNA TGTGCCAGCAGTTTTCAATATAGGAACACTGAAGCTTTCTTT. Protein sequence: CASSFQYRNTEAFF.

The V gene is TRBV4-3, the J gene TRBJ1-2; TRBD1 aligns across 7 bases. The V and J ends lost 3 bases and 0 bases, in that order; junction bases with no gene match: 4. The CDR3 contains 15 residues. Germline V CDR1 and CDR2: LGHNA, YSLEER. CDR3 residues: CASSQAGQPNYGYTF. CDR3 nucleotides: TGCGCCAGCAGCCAGGCGGGACAGCCTAACTATGGCTACACCTTC.

This rearrangement joins TRBV13 to TRBJ2-7; 7 bases match TRBD2. From germline, CDR1 is PRHDT and CDR2 FYEKMQ (reference sequence). V shed 3 bases and J 5 bases; nucleotides not matched to a gene: 7. The CDR3 has 14 amino acids. The CDR3 nucleotides are TGTGCCAGCAGCTTTAGGACTAGGTATCACGAGCAGTACTTC. It is translated as CASSFRTRYHEQYF.

The V call is TRBV5-5, the J call TRBJ2-2; D ambiguous. CDR1 is SGHKS, CDR2 YYEKEE, per germline (reference sequence). The V and J ends lost 2 bases and 0 bases respectively, with 8 bases between them. The CDR3 extends over 15 amino acids. CDR3 residues: CASSLLNSNTGELFF. CDR3 DNA sequence: TGTGCCAGCAGCTTACTTAACTCGAACACCGGGGAGCTGTTTTTT.

For this clone: Other nucleotide sequences from this sample produce the same CDR3. V and J are TRBV6-5 and TRBJ1-2; 7 bases are a match to TRBD1. Trimming cost V 3 bases and J 4 bases; bases outside gene matches: 2. Per germline, CDR1 MNHEY and CDR2 SVGAGI. This CDR3 has 13 amino acids. CDR3 coding DNA: TGTGCCAGCAGTTATGAGGGGGCCTATGGCTACACCTTC. It is translated as CASSYEGAYGYTF.